Presented here are 30 T cell receptor beta chains from one specimen sequenced in a study of Graves' ophthalmopathy and Graves' hyperthyroidism. RNA transcripts served as template for amplifying TCR beta CDR3 sequences. An initial RT-PCR round employing HTBI primers preceded a second-round multiplex PCR. TCRdb independently ran MiXCR on the multiplex PCR reads; one entry per CDR3 protein. The sample records fewer than 400,000 distinct CDR3 sequences, around 17% being singletons. Sequenced: peripheral blood. All receptors derive from a woman between 18 and 29 years old with Graves' ophthalmopathy.

This clonotype was seen many times. The chain joins TRBV10-3 to TRBJ2-4; D is undetermined. V lost 0 bases, J lost 11 bases, and 11 bases lay in between. CDR1 and CDR2 from the germline V gene are ENHRY and SYGVKD. There are 13 residues in the CDR3. For the CDR3, the DNA is TGTGCCATCAGTGAGTCGAGCCCAACCCTTCAGTACTTC. It specifies CAISESSPTLQYF.

The chain is built from TRBV7-9 and TRBJ2-7; D remains ambiguous. V lost 3 bases and J 7 bases, leaving 19 bases between the germline ends. The CDR3 is made up of 15 amino acids. Germline CDR1 reads SEHNR; CDR2 reads FQNEAQ (reference sequence). The CDR3 region has the DNA TGTGCCAGCAGCTTGGGAACGGGTATGGGTGGAGAGCAGTACTTC. Encoded protein: CASSLGTGMGGEQYF.

There are many counts of this clonotype. The J gene is TRBJ2-7, the V gene TRBV12-3 or TRBV12-4; D is undetermined. This CDR3 has 12 amino acids. V was cut by 4 bases and J by 0 bases, with 4 bases left in between. The chain's CDR3 is CASSSYSYEQYF. The CDR3 DNA sequence: TGTGCCAGCAGTTCCTACTCCTACGAGCAGTACTTC.

Here the CDR3 reads CASSEGTSGGAGETQYF. The CDR3 nucleotides are TGTGCCAGCAGTGAGGGGACTAGCGGGGGGGCCGGAGAGACCCAGTACTTC. The rearrangement links TRBV2 to TRBJ2-5; 16 bases align to TRBD2. This CDR3 is built from 17 residues. With 3 bases clipped from V and 4 bases from J, the junction kept 5 bases outside the gene matches. In germline, CDR1 is SNHLY, CDR2 FYNNEI.

This clonotype was detected many times. This chain uses TRBV6-5 with TRBJ2-7; no definite D call. V lost 11 bases to trimming and J lost 1 base, with 15 bases between them. This CDR3 spans 13 amino acids. CDR1 MNHEY and CDR2 SVGAGI come from the germline V gene. CDR3 sequence: CAASLSASYEQYF. CDR3 in DNA: TGTGCCGCATCCCTTTCCGCATCCTACGAGCAGTACTTC.

At least ten counts were recorded for this clonotype. This chain connects TRBV5-1 to TRBJ2-5; 8 bases fit TRBD2. Germline V gene lookup returns CDR1 SGHRS and CDR2 YFSETQ. The trim removed 4 bases at V and 5 bases at J, leaving 16 bases unmatched. The CDR3 totals 17 residues. CDR3 nucleotide sequence: TGCGCCAGCAGCCCGGGGGGGCGGGACACCTTCACCGAGACCCAGTACTTC. Translation: CASSPGGRDTFTETQYF.

This clonotype was counted many times. This rearrangement joins TRBV6-5 to TRBJ1-2; unclear D gene. The V end was cut by 2 bases, the J end by 3 bases, with 7 bases between. Germline assignment: CDR1 MNHEY and CDR2 SVGAGI. This CDR3 has 13 residues. DNA for the CDR3: TGTGCCAGCAGTTACGGGGTGGACTATGGCTACACCTTC. It codes for CASSYGVDYGYTF.

This clonotype was counted ten times or more. The gene calls are TRBV11-2 and TRBJ2-3, with 8 nucleotides matching TRBD1. CDR1 is SGHAT, CDR2 FQNNGV, per germline. The CDR3 loop spans 15 amino acids. Losses at the gene ends were 1 base for V and 2 bases for J; bases not matched to a gene: 2. As DNA, the CDR3 is TGTGCCAGCAGCTTAGGACAGGGGCCCACAGATACGCAGTATTTT. This gives the protein CASSLGQGPTDTQYF. Supplemented by reference TRBV11-2 and TRBJ2-3, the full variable domain reads EAGVAQSPRYKIIEKRQSVAFWCNPISGHATLYWYQQILGQGPKLLIQFQNNGVVDDSQLPKDRFSAERLKGVDSTLKIQPAKLEDSAVYLCASSLGQGPTDTQYFGPGTRLTVL.

This clonotype has more than one count but fewer than ten. The gene calls are TRBV6-5 and TRBJ2-6; possibly TRBD2 for D (6 bases). The V gene lost 2 bases and the J gene lost 0 bases, with 11 bases spanning the gap. This CDR3 is built from 17 residues. Germline assignment: CDR1 MNHEY and CDR2 SVGAGI. CDR3 region: CASSYTGLLSGANVLTF. For the CDR3, the DNA is TGTGCCAGCAGTTACACGGGACTGCTCTCTGGGGCCAACGTCCTGACTTTC.

This clonotype was observed many times. This chain uses TRBV24-1 with TRBJ1-1; D unclear. Looked up from germline, CDR1 is KGHDR and CDR2 is SFDVKD. The CDR3 loop spans 15 amino acids. The V end lost 3 bases, the J end lost 1 base, and 11 bases lay between the germline ends. The DNA for the CDR3 is TGTGCCACCAGTGATCCCCTCCGTCCGAACACTGAAGCTTTCTTT. Protein: CATSDPLRPNTEAFF.

This clonotype has a count of ten or more. The chain couples TRBV7-3 to TRBJ1-1; D remains unclear. V lost 3 bases, J lost 4 bases, and 9 bases lay in between. The CDR3 is 13 amino acids. CDR1 is SGHTA and CDR2 is FQGTGA in the germline V gene. In DNA, the CDR3 is TGTGCCAGCAGCTTCGGTAGGACCACTGAAGCTTTCTTT. Translating it yields CASSFGRTTEAFF. Supplemented by reference TRBV7-3 and TRBJ1-1, the full variable domain reads GAGVSQTPSNKVTEKGKYVELRCDPISGHTALYWYRQSLGQGPEFLIYFQGTGAADDSGLPNDRFFAVRPEGSVSTLKIQRTERGDSAVYLCASSFGRTTEAFFGQGTRLTVV.

In its sample, this clonotype was seen many times. The chain links TRBV6-5 to TRBJ1-6; no reliable D call. Germline values: CDR1 MNHEY, CDR2 SVGAGI. The V end was cut by 8 bases, the J end by 8 bases, with 16 bases between. The CDR3 is 14 residues long. The CDR3 DNA is TGTGCCAGCGGGATTGCGGTAAAGGATTCACCCCTCCACTTT. This gives the protein CASGIAVKDSPLHF.

This clonotype was recorded many times. The chain carries TRBV30 and TRBJ1-5; D perhaps matches TRBD1 (5 bases). This CDR3 has 13 amino acids. V was clipped by 0 bases and J by 2 bases, with 5 bases between them. Germline V gene lookup returns CDR1 GTSNPN and CDR2 SVGIG (reference sequence). CDR3 nucleotides: TGTGCCTGGAGTGTGGGGCGCAATCAGCCCCAGCATTTT. Residues: CAWSVGRNQPQHF.

The chain combines TRBV4-3 with TRBJ2-7, with unresolved D. The CDR3 is 15 amino acids. CDR1 and CDR2 from the germline V gene are LGHNA and YSLEER. The V end lost 0 bases, the J end lost 3 bases, and 12 bases lay between the germline ends. For the CDR3, the DNA is TGCGCCAGCAGCCAAGACAGGAACCCTCTCTACGAGCAGTACTTC. It specifies CASSQDRNPLYEQYF.

The chain carries TRBV30 and TRBJ1-1; no firm D call. The germline gives CDR1 GTSNPN, CDR2 SVGIG (reference sequence). Deletions cut 7 bases from V and 4 bases from J, with 16 bases between. CDR3 length equals 13 residues. CDR3 residues: CAFDYPFGTEAFF. The CDR3 nucleotides are TGTGCCTTCGATTATCCCTTCGGCACTGAAGCTTTCTTT.

The chain carries TRBV11-2 and TRBJ1-2, with D possibly matching TRBD1 (6 bases). The CDR3 covers 14 residues. CDR1 is SGHAT, CDR2 FQNNGV, per germline. Trimming removed 0 bases from V and 4 bases from J, with 9 bases in between. Written as DNA, the CDR3 is TGTGCCAGCAGCTTAGATGGGGGCGGCTATGGCTACACCTTC. Protein: CASSLDGGGYGYTF.

This clonotype was found a few times. Being one base from a much bigger clone, this may be a read error. The chain recombines TRBV11-2 with TRBJ2-7; 11 positions agree with TRBD2. This CDR3 has 16 residues. CDR1 and CDR2 from the germline V gene are SGHAT and FQNNGV. Trimming cost V 4 bases and J 2 bases; bases outside gene matches: 7. The DNA for the CDR3 is TGTGCCAGCAGCTCCACTTCGACTAGCGGGACCTACGAGCAGTACTTC. Translated, it gives CASSSTSTSGTYEQYF.

Concerning this clonotype: The conserved phenylalanine or tryptophan is not found at the CDR3 terminus, so this likely reflects a read error. Here the CDR3 DNA reads TGTGCCAGCAGTTCGCCGGGGGGCTATGGCTACACCCTC. Its protein is CASSSPGGYGYTL. J is TRBJ1-2 and V is TRBV6-2 or TRBV6-3, with a tentative D call TRBD1 (5 bases). The length of the CDR3 is 13 residues. Trimming stripped 4 bases from V and 4 bases from J, with 10 bases between. Germline-derived CDR1 and CDR2 are MNHEY and SVGEGT.

In its sample, this clonotype was seen many times. The rearrangement links TRBV5-1 to TRBJ2-7; 7 bases fit TRBD1. The V segment lost 4 bases and the J segment 2 bases; nucleotides outside the gene matches: 6. The CDR3 consists of 14 residues. The germline CDR1 and CDR2 sequences are SGHRS and YFSETQ. CDR3 bases: TGCGCCAGCAGCGGCCGGGACAGACCCTACGAGCAGTACTTC. This codes for CASSGRDRPYEQYF.

This sequence joins TRBV12-3 or TRBV12-4 and TRBJ1-6; TRBD1 matches 9 bases. J gave up 10 bases and V 3 bases, and 7 bases lay outside the gene matches. The CDR3 consists of 15 residues. The CDR3 here is CASSFWDRASSPLHF. The CDR3 DNA is TGTGCCAGCAGTTTTTGGGACAGGGCCAGCTCACCCCTCCACTTT.

Ten or more counts support this clonotype. The chain is built from TRBV25-1 and TRBJ1-6; D unresolved. Trimming removed 11 bases from V and 2 bases from J, with 10 bases in between. Germline V gene data show CDR1 as MGHDK and CDR2 as SYGVNS. The CDR3 spans 13 residues. The CDR3 sequence is CASREAYNSPLHF. The CDR3 DNA follows: TGTGCCTCTCGAGAAGCCTATAATTCACCCCTCCACTTT.

The sample holds many counts of this clonotype. V is TRBV6-2 or TRBV6-3 and J is TRBJ1-6; D is ambiguous. This CDR3 contains 13 residues. The germline CDR1 and CDR2 sequences are MNHEY and SVGEGT. V lost 7 bases and J 8 bases, leaving 12 bases between the germline ends. The CDR3 sequence is CASKAYVDSPLHF. The CDR3 nucleotides read TGTGCCAGCAAGGCCTATGTGGATTCACCCCTCCACTTT.

This clonotype has ten or more counts. The V call is TRBV28, the J call TRBJ1-2; TRBD1 is a possible D gene (5 bases). Trimming stripped 5 bases from V and 5 bases from J, with 15 bases between. Germline V lookup: CDR1 MDHEN, CDR2 SYDVKM. The CDR3 contains 14 residues. CDR3 coding DNA: TGTGCCAGCAGTCTCGGACACGCAATATATGGCTACACCTTC. It translates to CASSLGHAIYGYTF.

This clonotype was seen ten or more times. V usage is TRBV12-3 or TRBV12-4 and J usage is TRBJ2-5; 7 nucleotides agree with TRBD2. CDR3 length: 15 amino acids. Germline trimming cut 3 bases from V and 0 bases from J; bases unmatched to any gene: 4. The CDR3 protein is CASSLGLADQETQYF. DNA of the CDR3: TGTGCCAGCAGTTTGGGGCTAGCGGACCAAGAGACCCAGTACTTC.

Ten or more counts support this clonotype. The rearrangement links TRBV5-1 to TRBJ2-7, with D possibly matching TRBD2 (5 bases). Germline V lookup: CDR1 SGHRS, CDR2 YFSETQ. The CDR3 sequence is 16 residues long. Trimming took 0 bases from V and 3 from J, leaving 16 bases between them. CDR3 coding DNA: TGCGCCAGCAGCTTGGCCTTCCCGGGAAATAACTACGAGCAGTACTTC. It encodes CASSLAFPGNNYEQYF.

This clonotype has a count of ten or more. The chain combines TRBV11-2 with TRBJ2-7; D call uncertain. The CDR3 is 16 residues long. V gave up 1 base and J gave up 4 bases, with 17 bases separating them. From germline, CDR1 is SGHAT and CDR2 FQNNGV. The DNA for the CDR3 is TGTGCCAGCAGCTTAGGATCCCTGAATCGGAAATACGAGCAGTACTTC. The encoded protein is CASSLGSLNRKYEQYF.

This clonotype has a count of ten or more. The chain uses TRBV6-2 or TRBV6-3 and TRBJ1-1; the match to TRBD1 covers 7 bases. The germline V gene has CDR1 MNHEY and CDR2 SVGEGT. There are 16 residues in the CDR3. V shed 6 bases, J shed 6 bases, and the junction held 16 bases outside the gene matches. The CDR3 region is CASSPTPGGGSAEAFF. CDR3 bases: TGTGCCAGCAGCCCTACCCCAGGGGGTGGGAGCGCTGAAGCTTTCTTT.

The sample holds many counts of this clonotype. The J gene is TRBJ2-7, the V gene TRBV29-1; TRBD2 matches 15 bases. Trimming at V came to 6 bases and at J to 0 bases, leaving 9 bases not matched to a gene. The CDR3 is 17 amino acids. Per germline, CDR1 SQVTM and CDR2 ANQGSEA. This chain's CDR3 is CSVAGLAGGPSSYEQYF. Here the CDR3 DNA reads TGCAGCGTGGCCGGACTAGCGGGAGGGCCTAGCTCCTACGAGCAGTACTTC.

This clonotype was detected a few times. The chain combines TRBV20-1 with TRBJ2-5, with D possibly matching TRBD1 (6 bases). The CDR3 length is 12 residues. Germline-derived CDR1 and CDR2 are DFQATT and SNEGSKA (reference sequence). The V gene lost 2 bases and the J gene lost 4 bases, with 8 bases spanning the gap. DNA for the CDR3: TGCAGTGCTAGAAGACAGGTAGAGACCCAGTACTTC. Translation: CSARRQVETQYF.

This clonotype was recorded at least ten times. V is TRBV30 and J is TRBJ2-7; the D call may be TRBD1 or TRBD2 (5 bases each). The CDR3 is 14 amino acids. V shed 5 bases and J shed 7 bases, with 21 bases lying between them. In germline, CDR1 is GTSNPN, CDR2 SVGIG (reference sequence). The CDR3 protein is CAWLPGTSRGEQYF. CDR3 sequence (DNA): TGTGCCTGGTTGCCAGGGACGTCGAGAGGGGAGCAGTACTTC.